A selection of T cell receptor beta chains follows, all from one sample in a study of siplizumab effects on memory and regulatory T cells. The data were produced by immunoSEQ multiplex PCR, yet TCRdb's version contains in-frame clones alone and is incomplete. Here the sample spans around 110,000 clones, roughly 94% being singletons. The sample consisted of non-Treg CD4+ T cells sorted from blood. These receptors came from a human donor in good health. Each CDR3 is given with its conserved first and last residue. D genes are given only for firm matches. A row's size may be missing; if present it is once, few, many or a size class.

clone_size	v_call	j_call	d_call	cdr3_aa	cdr3_nt
.	TRBV6-6	TRBJ1-6	.	CASSPGGGADNSPLHF	TGTGCCAGCAGCCCCGGCGGGGGCGCGGATAATTCACCCCTCCACTTT
once	TRBV18	TRBJ2-7	.	CASSPPGVTSYEQYF	TGTGCCAGCTCTCCCCCGGGCGTAACTTCCTACGAGCAGTACTTC
.	TRBV10-3	TRBJ1-6	TRBD1	CAISGTGHGSPLHF	TGTGCCATCAGTGGGACAGGGCACGGTTCACCCCTCCACTTT
.	TRBV7-2	TRBJ2-3	TRBD2	CASSFGLAGTTQYF	TGTGCCAGCAGCTTCGGACTAGCGGGAACAACGCAGTATTTT
.	TRBV4-2	TRBJ1-2	.	CASSQDNNYGYTF	TGTGCCAGCAGCCAAGACAATAACTATGGCTACACCTTC
.	TRBV28	TRBJ2-5	.	CASSLWDSSETQYF	TGTGCCAGCAGTTTATGGGACAGCTCAGAGACCCAGTACTTC
once	TRBV5-4	TRBJ2-1	.	CASSSRRALGNEQFF	TGTGCCAGCAGCTCACGGAGGGCCCTCGGCAATGAGCAGTTCTTC
once	TRBV4-1	TRBJ2-3	TRBD2	CASSPSWGGWETDTQYF	TGCGCCAGCAGCCCATCTTGGGGGGGATGGGAGACAGATACGCAGTATTTT
.	TRBV7-2	TRBJ2-6	TRBD1	CASSFRGLGANVLTF	TGTGCCAGCAGCTTCAGGGGGCTTGGGGCCAACGTCCTGACTTTC
.	TRBV6-5	TRBJ2-7	TRBD2	CASSTTGRTSEQYF	TGTGCCAGCAGTACGACCGGTAGGACTAGCGAGCAGTACTTC
.	TRBV29-1	TRBJ2-7	.	CSVADGQGGDEQYF	TGCAGCGTTGCCGACGGACAGGGAGGGGACGAGCAGTACTTC
.	TRBV19	TRBJ2-3	.	CASSILRGTDTQYF	TGTGCCAGTAGTATCCTGCGGGGAACAGATACGCAGTATTTT
.	TRBV5-6	TRBJ2-7	.	CASSLGPGSYEQYF	TGTGCCAGCAGCTTAGGTCCAGGCTCCTACGAGCAGTACTTC
once	TRBV6-1	TRBJ2-4	TRBD2	CASREPRGLAGAVDIQYF	TGTGCCAGCAGAGAACCCCGCGGACTAGCGGGAGCAGTCGACATTCAGTACTTC
.	TRBV4-1	TRBJ2-3	.	CASSQVMLDTQYF	TGCGCCAGCAGCCAAGTCATGTTAGATACGCAGTATTTT
.	TRBV11-2	TRBJ2-5	TRBD1	CASSLDRVTGEETQYF	TGTGCCAGCAGCTTAGATCGGGTGACAGGGGAAGAGACCCAGTACTTC
.	TRBV25-1	TRBJ2-2	TRBD2	CASSAAGGRGTGELFF	TGTGCCAGCAGTGCCGCGGGGGGACGGGGGACCGGGGAGCTGTTTTTT
.	TRBV18	TRBJ2-3	TRBD2	CASSPALAGFTDTQYF	TGTGCCAGCTCACCAGCACTAGCGGGATTCACAGATACGCAGTATTTT
.	TRBV9	TRBJ2-5	.	CASSSQETQYF	TGTGCCAGCAGCTCTCAAGAGACCCAGTACTTC
.	TRBV6-5	TRBJ2-5	.	CASSHTVTAETQYF	TGTGCCAGCAGTCATACGGTGACGGCAGAGACCCAGTACTTC
.	TRBV28	TRBJ1-5	.	CASRMSGRSQPQHF	TGTGCCAGCAGGATGTCAGGGCGCAGTCAGCCCCAGCATTTT
once	TRBV10-3	TRBJ1-2	.	CAITGRTGGYTF	TGTGCCATCACCGGGAGGACGGGGGGCTACACCTTC
.	TRBV5-4	TRBJ1-4	.	CASSLKREAEKLFF	TGTGCCAGCAGCTTGAAAAGGGAGGCGGAAAAACTGTTTTTT
.	TRBV10-3	TRBJ1-2	TRBD1	CAISELQGDYGYTF	TGTGCCATCAGTGAGCTTCAGGGGGACTATGGCTACACCTTC
.	TRBV11-3	TRBJ1-1	.	CASSLAPGQAFF	TGTGCCAGCAGCTTAGCCCCAGGGCAAGCTTTCTTT
once	TRBV5-1	TRBJ2-6	.	CASGVVGGANVLTF	TGCGCCAGCGGTGTGGTGGGCGGGGCCAACGTCCTGACTTTC
.	TRBV5-1	TRBJ1-5	.	CASSLAGRYNQPQHF	TGCGCCAGCAGCTTGGCAGGCCGCTACAATCAGCCCCAGCATTTT
.	TRBV6-5	TRBJ1-2	.	CASSYSPTGYGYTF	TGTGCCAGCAGTTACTCCCCTACGGGCTATGGCTACACCTTC
.	TRBV7-2	TRBJ2-7	.	CASSPPSTYEQYF	TGTGCCAGCAGCCCCCCCTCTACTTACGAGCAGTACTTC
.	TRBV10-1	TRBJ2-1	.	CASNRFSHEQFF	TGCGCCAGCAATCGGTTTAGCCATGAGCAGTTCTTC
.	TRBV5-1	TRBJ1-2	.	CASSLDPGTNGYTF	TGCGCCAGCAGCTTGGATCCAGGGACGAATGGCTACACCTTC
.	TRBV12-5	TRBJ2-7	TRBD2	CASGRRLAGTPYEQYF	TGTGCTAGTGGCCGAAGACTAGCGGGAACCCCCTACGAGCAGTACTTC
.	TRBV2	TRBJ2-6	.	CASSEGFSGANVLTF	TGTGCCAGCAGTGAGGGGTTTTCAGGGGCCAACGTCCTGACTTTC
.	TRBV19	TRBJ2-3	TRBD2	CASSIASGVSTDTQYF	TGTGCCAGTAGTATAGCTAGCGGGGTTAGCACAGATACGCAGTATTTT
few	TRBV19	TRBJ1-2	TRBD1	CASSSSDRVHGYTF	TGTGCCAGTAGTTCATCGGACAGGGTCCATGGCTACACCTTC
.	TRBV7-3	TRBJ2-7	.	CASSPASGREQYF	TGTGCCAGCAGCCCAGCCTCGGGCAGGGAGCAGTACTTC
.	TRBV7-3	TRBJ2-3	.	CASSLRPDTQYF	TGTGCCAGCAGCTTGAGGCCAGATACGCAGTATTTT
.	TRBV19	TRBJ2-7	.	CASSMDRAYEQYF	TGTGCCAGTAGTATGGATCGAGCCTACGAGCAGTACTTC
once	TRBV7-9	TRBJ1-4	.	CASSSRTEEKLFF	TGTGCCAGCAGCTCGAGGACAGAGGAAAAACTGTTTTTT
.	TRBV15	TRBJ2-1	.	CATSPGGAYNEQFF	TGTGCCACCAGTCCCGGGGGCGCCTACAATGAGCAGTTCTTC
.	TRBV27	TRBJ1-5	.	CASSFMAAGAHNQPQHF	TGTGCCAGCAGTTTCATGGCCGCAGGGGCGCACAATCAGCCCCAGCATTTT